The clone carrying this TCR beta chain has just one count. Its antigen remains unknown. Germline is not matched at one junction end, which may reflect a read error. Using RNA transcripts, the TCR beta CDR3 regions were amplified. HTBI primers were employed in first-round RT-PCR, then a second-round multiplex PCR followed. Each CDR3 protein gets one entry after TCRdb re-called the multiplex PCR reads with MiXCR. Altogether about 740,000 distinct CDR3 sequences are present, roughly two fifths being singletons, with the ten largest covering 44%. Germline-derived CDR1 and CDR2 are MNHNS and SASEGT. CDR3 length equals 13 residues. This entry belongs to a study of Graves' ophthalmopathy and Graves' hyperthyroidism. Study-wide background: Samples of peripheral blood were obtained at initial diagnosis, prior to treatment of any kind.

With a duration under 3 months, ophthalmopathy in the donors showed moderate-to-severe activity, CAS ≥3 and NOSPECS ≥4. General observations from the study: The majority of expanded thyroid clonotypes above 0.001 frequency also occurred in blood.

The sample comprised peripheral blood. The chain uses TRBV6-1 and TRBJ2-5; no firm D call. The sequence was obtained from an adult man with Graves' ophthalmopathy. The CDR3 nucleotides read TGTGCCAGCACTTCGAACCGTCAAGGGACCCAGTACTTC. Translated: CASTSNRQGTQYF.